This record looks at one T cell receptor beta chain sequence and its context. The antigen is undetermined. The CDR3 is 15 amino acids. J gave up 4 bases and V 2 bases, and 1 base lay outside the gene matches. Germline-derived CDR1 and CDR2 are MNHEY and SVGAGI. The sample originates from a study of cytomegalovirus exposure and HLA in healthy donors. Study-wide results and limits: Previous analysis showed most TCR beta V segments were productive about 90% or about 30% of the time. According to a later analysis, most TCR beta chains associated with CMV appeared HLA-restricted. While the bulk of TCR sequences proved rare, some public TCRs turned up in many donors. V- and J-gene trimming in TCR beta was tied to a missense DCLRE1C variant by an analysis performed later.

This PCR relied on a set of 60 Vbeta primers and 13 Jbeta primers. Some clones are missing from TCRdb's copy, which holds only in-frame ones; the method was immunoSEQ multiplex PCR. The sample consists of 160,000 or so clones, 70% to 85% of them appearing once. The clonotype was recovered from a man aged 50 to 60 in good health and CMV-seropositive. Material: PBMCs. The V gene is TRBV6-5, the J gene TRBJ1-4, with 10 bases identical to TRBD1. The CDR3 sequence: CASSYGTGDNEKLFF. DNA for the CDR3: TGTGCCAGCAGTTACGGGACAGGGGATAATGAAAAACTGTTTTTT.